This T cell receptor beta chain was observed in a study of tumor and adjacent non-tumor tissue in lung cancer. Turning to the study itself: Stage I to III disease affected about nine men and roughly five women aged about 31 to 80. Findings of the study overall: Patients with more diverse tumor TCRs had worse survival. Compared with tumor, normal lung showed significantly lower TCR diversity.

RNA was extracted from bulk tissue without any cell sorting. TCRbeta libraries were built with three rounds of nested PCR, modified from ARM-PCR. MiXCR was run by TCRdb on the multiplex PCR reads, yielding one entry per CDR3 protein. The sample holds about 80,000 distinct CDR3 sequences, over 60% seen once. This clonotype came up once. Antigen: not known. The sample consisted of lung tumor tissue. This receptor was taken from a woman in her 40s with non-small cell lung cancer.

CDR3 DNA sequence: TGTGCCAGCAGCTTAGATCGACGGGTTGGCGAGGAGCTGTTTTTT. Translated: CASSLDRRVGEELFF. J is TRBJ2-2 and V is TRBV13; D is undetermined. In germline, CDR1 is PRHDT, CDR2 FYEKMQ (reference sequence). Trimming removed 1 base from V and 10 bases from J, with 16 bases in between. The CDR3 consists of 15 residues.